Below are 22 T cell receptor beta chains sequenced from a single sample in a study of CD8+ T cells in alopecia areata. cDNA prepared by RNA extraction and subsequent reverse transcription served as the template for sequencing. Assay: immunoSEQ multiplex PCR; the TCRdb copy retains only in-frame clones and omits some. The sample lists some 100,000 clones, just under 60% occurring once. Treatment meaning: oral pan-JAK inhibitor, 5-10 mg twice daily. The sample consisted of CD8+ T cells sorted from blood, taken at week 56, from a patient treated with tofacitinib. Receptors were obtained from a human donor with alopecia areata.

The V call is TRBV4-1, the J call TRBJ1-2; 8 positions agree with TRBD1. In germline, CDR1 is MGHRA, CDR2 YSYEKL. V lost 9 bases and J lost 5; bases outside the gene matches: 8. The CDR3 consists of 13 residues. CDR3 coding DNA: TGCGCCAGAAAATACAGGGGGGGGTATGGCTACACCTTC. Its translation is CARKYRGGYGYTF.

The gene calls are TRBV9 and TRBJ2-1, with D possibly matching TRBD2 (6 bases). Germline loops: CDR1 SGDLS, CDR2 YYNGEE. V was cut by 4 bases and J by 4 bases, with 18 bases left in between. This CDR3 has 16 amino acids. CDR3 sequence reads: CASSLGLTEIYNEQFF. The CDR3 nucleotides are TGTGCCAGCAGCCTTGGACTAACCGAAATATACAATGAGCAGTTCTTC.

V is TRBV2 and J is TRBJ2-6, with D uncertain. CDR3 length: 12 amino acids. Trimming took 8 bases from V and 6 from J, leaving 8 bases between them. Germline V gives CDR1 SNHLY, CDR2 FYNNEI. CDR3 loop: CASQLTANVLTF. The CDR3 DNA sequence: TGTGCCAGCCAATTGACGGCCAACGTCCTGACTTTC. Using reference TRBV2 and TRBJ2-6 for the parts outside the CDR3, the full variable domain is EPEVTQTPSHQVTQMGQEVILRCVPISNHLYFYWYRQILGQKVEFLVSFYNNEISEKSEIFDDQFSVERPDGSNFTLKIRSTKLEDSAMYFCASQLTANVLTFGAGSRLTVL.

The chain is built from TRBV2 and TRBJ1-2; D is unresolved. The germline CDR1 and CDR2 sequences are SNHLY and FYNNEI. The CDR3 runs 12 residues. The V gene lost 10 bases and the J gene lost 0 bases, with 9 bases spanning the gap. The CDR3 region has the DNA TGTGCCAACCGGACGGCTAACTATGGCTACACCTTC. This translates into CANRTANYGYTF.

In nucleotides, the CDR3 is TGTGCCACCAGCATAGGAACCGGGACAGGGGTAGCCGGGGAGCTGTTTTTT. This translates into CATSIGTGTGVAGELFF. The chain carries TRBV15 and TRBJ2-2; 10 positions agree with TRBD1. V lost 4 bases to trimming and J lost 6 bases; unmatched junction nucleotides: 11. The germline CDR1 and CDR2 sequences are LNHNV and YYDKDF (reference sequence). The CDR3 has 17 residues.

The CDR3 loop reads CASRWTASYTEAFF. The CDR3 nucleotides read TGTGCCAGTAGATGGACAGCCTCATACACTGAAGCTTTCTTT. This chain links TRBV19 with TRBJ1-1, with D maybe TRBD1 (6 bases). The CDR3 runs to 14 residues. The V gene lost 6 bases and the J gene lost 3 bases, with 14 bases spanning the gap. CDR1 and CDR2 from the germline V gene are LNHDA and SQIVND (reference sequence).

In this sample, this clone turned up a few times. The V call is TRBV5-1, the J call TRBJ1-2, with D perhaps TRBD1 (5 bases). In germline, CDR1 is SGHRS, CDR2 YFSETQ. V shed 2 bases and J shed 6 bases, with 20 bases lying between them. CDR3 length equals 16 residues. CDR3 sequence reads: CASSFSSGPRVDGYTF. The DNA of the CDR3 is TGCGCCAGCAGCTTTTCCTCTGGACCCAGGGTGGATGGCTACACCTTC.

This clone has more than one count but fewer than ten. This chain joins TRBV6-1 and TRBJ2-1, with 7 bases identical to TRBD2. Germline V lookup: CDR1 MNHNS, CDR2 SASEGT. This CDR3 is built from 14 residues. J was trimmed by 2 bases and V by 4 bases; bases with no gene match: 2. The CDR3 region has the DNA TGTGCCAGCAGTGTTGCGGGGGCCTACAATGAGCAGTTCTTC. Amino acid sequence: CASSVAGAYNEQFF.

The gene calls are TRBV27 and TRBJ1-1, with TRBD1 matching 7 bases. Germline CDR1 and CDR2: MNHEY and SMNVEV (reference sequence). J was trimmed by 1 base and V by 6 bases; bases with no gene match: 5. The CDR3 runs 14 residues. The CDR3 DNA sequence: TGTGCCAGCAGCAAAGGGACAGCGAACACTGAAGCTTTCTTT. It translates to CASSKGTANTEAFF.

The chain recombines TRBV10-2 with TRBJ2-2, with TRBD2 identical over 12 bases. V was clipped by 3 bases and J by 5 bases; unmatched bases: 1. Germline values: CDR1 WSHSY, CDR2 SAAADI. The CDR3 consists of 15 residues. CDR3 sequence (DNA): TGCGCCAGCAGTGAAACTAGCGGGGGGACCGGGGAGCTGTTTTTT. Translation gives CASSETSGGTGELFF.

This clone was observed a few times. The DNA of the CDR3 is TGCAGCGTCCAATCCGGGACGGACTACGAGCAGTACTTC. It yields the protein CSVQSGTDYEQYF. The gene calls are TRBV29-1 and TRBJ2-7; D may be TRBD1 or TRBD2 (5 bases each). The CDR3 contains 13 residues. CDR1 and CDR2 from the germline V gene are SQVTM and ANQGSEA. Trimming took off 6 bases at V and 3 bases at J, with 15 bases between the two ends.

The chain is built from TRBV14 and TRBJ2-1; D unresolved. CDR1 is SGHDN and CDR2 is FVKESK in the germline V gene. Deletions cut 2 bases from V and 7 bases from J, with 9 bases between. The CDR3 sequence is 13 residues long. As DNA, the CDR3 is TGTGCCAGCAGCCAATACAGCCTGAATGAGCAGTTCTTC. Its translation: CASSQYSLNEQFF.

V gene TRBV27 combines with J gene TRBJ2-7, with D maybe TRBD2 (6 bases). The CDR3 spans 15 residues. The germline V gene encodes CDR1 MNHEY and CDR2 SMNVEV (reference sequence). Trimming took 6 bases from V and 0 from J, leaving 15 bases between them. DNA for the CDR3: TGTGCCAGCAGCTCCACCGGGACTTACTCCTACGAGCAGTACTTC. Its translation: CASSSTGTYSYEQYF.

The rearrangement joins TRBV5-1 to TRBJ1-5; D is uncertain. The CDR3 is 14 amino acids. Trimming stripped 0 bases from V and 7 bases from J, with 11 bases between. Germline V CDR1 and CDR2: SGHRS, YFSETQ. CDR3 sequence: CASSLGGRGQPQHF. CDR3 DNA: TGCGCCAGCAGCTTGGGAGGGAGAGGGCAGCCCCAGCATTTT.

In its sample, this clone was seen once. In the same sample, other DNA sequences code for this CDR3. This chain links TRBV5-1 with TRBJ1-1; no clear D. This CDR3 is built from 11 residues. Germline assignment: CDR1 SGHRS and CDR2 YFSETQ. V lost 4 bases and J 0 bases, leaving 1 base between the germline ends. CDR3 loop: CASSLNTEAFF. Here the CDR3 DNA reads TGCGCCAGCAGCCTGAACACTGAAGCTTTCTTT.

This chain uses TRBV10-3 with TRBJ2-5; no reliable D call. V was shortened by 0 bases and J by 5 bases, with 7 bases between the two germline ends. Germline values: CDR1 ENHRY, CDR2 SYGVKD. CDR3 size: 13 residues. The CDR3 region is CAISESGGETQYF. The CDR3 DNA reads as TGTGCCATCAGTGAGTCGGGTGGGGAGACCCAGTACTTC.

V is TRBV19 and J is TRBJ1-1, with 8 nucleotides matching TRBD1. CDR3 size: 15 residues. The ends lost 5 bases at V and 5 bases at J; junction bases unmatched: 10. The germline CDR1 and CDR2 sequences are LNHDA and SQIVND (reference sequence). CDR3 bases: TGTGCCAGTAGTGGTCCCCAGGGGGCCAGGACTGAAGCTTTCTTT. This gives the protein CASSGPQGARTEAFF.

The genes are TRBV14 and TRBJ2-7; 8 positions match TRBD2. This CDR3 is built from 14 residues. Germline V gene sequence: CDR1 SGHDN, CDR2 FVKESK. Trimming removed 4 bases from V and 4 bases from J; junction bases left unmatched: 6. The CDR3 DNA sequence: TGTGCCAGCAGCCTTAAGCGGGGGATATACGAGCAGTACTTC. This encodes CASSLKRGIYEQYF.

The chain carries TRBV7-9 and TRBJ1-2; maybe TRBD1 (5 bases). Germline V CDR1 and CDR2: SEHNR, FQNEAQ (reference sequence). The CDR3 has 12 residues. V lost 7 bases to trimming and J lost 7 bases, with 13 bases between them. CDR3 protein: CASTGEGTGYTF. DNA for the CDR3: TGTGCCAGCACCGGGGAGGGGACTGGCTACACCTTC.

This sequence joins TRBV29-1 and TRBJ1-2; D is ambiguous. The germline V gene encodes CDR1 SQVTM and CDR2 ANQGSEA. The CDR3 is 10 residues long. Trimming took 4 bases from V and 6 from J, leaving 6 bases between them. The CDR3 DNA is TGCAGCGTTGTGCGTGATGGCTACACCTTC. Encoded protein: CSVVRDGYTF.

This clone was found once. The rearrangement joins TRBV29-1 to TRBJ2-1; D possibly uses TRBD1 or TRBD2 (5 bases each). This CDR3 is 15 amino acids long. The germline gives CDR1 SQVTM, CDR2 ANQGSEA. Trimming took 2 bases from V and 4 from J, leaving 15 bases between them. CDR3 in amino acids: CSVETTGTSYNEQFF. The CDR3 nucleotides are TGCAGCGTTGAAACGACCGGGACCTCGTACAATGAGCAGTTCTTC.

The V gene is TRBV5-6, the J gene TRBJ1-5; TRBD1 matches at 9 bases. The germline V gene has CDR1 SGHDT and CDR2 YYEEEE. CDR3 size: 15 residues. V trimming: 4 bases; J trimming: 4 bases; junction bases outside the gene matches: 6. The CDR3 DNA is TGTGCCAGCAGCCCCAGACAGGGGGGAAATCAGCCCCAGCATTTT. Protein sequence: CASSPRQGGNQPQHF.